A single sample is the source of the 30 T cell receptor beta chains below, sequenced in a study of T cell responses to AZD1222 COVID-19 vaccine. The assay was immunoSEQ multiplex PCR, and TCRdb's table has in-frame clones only and misses some. The data contain approximately 70,000 clones, roughly 80% of them singletons. This material consisted of peripheral blood, taken on day 0 of AZD1222 vaccination. The receptors were sampled from an adult in good health.

The rearrangement links TRBV11-2 to TRBJ1-2; a possible D gene is TRBD1 (5 bases). Trimming took 2 bases from V and 3 from J, leaving 10 bases between them. This CDR3 comprises 14 residues. Germline V gene sequence: CDR1 SGHAT, CDR2 FQNNGV. The CDR3 here is CASSLSGGDYGYTF. The DNA for the CDR3 is TGTGCCAGCAGCTTATCCGGGGGAGACTATGGCTACACCTTC.

The chain recombines TRBV10-3 with TRBJ2-5; D uncertain. Germline CDR1 and CDR2: ENHRY and SYGVKD. The V gene lost 5 bases and the J gene lost 5 bases, with 12 bases spanning the gap. The CDR3 covers 13 residues. The CDR3 nucleotides read TGTGCCATCAGTTTAGCCGCCCGCGAGACCCAGTACTTC. Translated, it gives CAISLAARETQYF.

This sequence joins TRBV6-5 and TRBJ1-1; no clear D gene. The ends were cut back, 4 bases at V and 2 bases at J, with 5 bases in the middle. CDR3 length equals 12 residues. The germline V gene has CDR1 MNHEY and CDR2 SVGAGI. CDR3 region: CASSFHNTEAFF. In nucleotides, the CDR3 is TGTGCCAGCAGTTTTCATAACACTGAAGCTTTCTTT.

J is TRBJ1-1 and V is TRBV9, with 11 bases that match TRBD1. The CDR3 length is 15 residues. Germline CDR1 reads SGDLS; CDR2 reads YYNGEE. Trimming cost V 0 bases and J 3 bases; bases outside gene matches: 1. The CDR3 DNA reads as TGTGCCAGCAGCGTAGGGGGACAGGGGGACACTGAAGCTTTCTTT. Encoded protein: CASSVGGQGDTEAFF.

This clone was observed a single time. The chain couples TRBV3-1 (or the pseudogene TRBV3-2) to TRBJ2-5; D possibly corresponds to TRBD1 (6 bases). The CDR3 runs to 15 residues. Germline V lookup: CDR1 LGHDT, CDR2 YNNKEL (reference sequence). V lost 2 bases and J lost 4, with 14 bases in between. CDR3 in amino acids: CASSQKGDTGETQYF. The DNA of the CDR3 is TGTGCCAGCAGCCAAAAGGGGGACACAGGAGAGACCCAGTACTTC.

The J gene is TRBJ2-7, the V gene TRBV7-9; 7 bases fit TRBD1. Germline V gene sequence: CDR1 SEHNR, CDR2 FQNEAQ (reference sequence). With 3 bases clipped from V and 7 bases from J, the junction kept 12 bases outside the gene matches. The CDR3 runs to 15 residues. CDR3 nucleotide sequence: TGTGCCAGCAGCTTGGGACAGAACAAGGGCTGGGAGCAGTACTTC. Translation gives CASSLGQNKGWEQYF.

This clone was counted once. The chain carries TRBV7-9 and TRBJ2-7; D unresolved. Deletions cut 1 base from V and 6 bases from J, with 10 bases between. CDR3 size: 13 residues. Germline values: CDR1 SEHNR, CDR2 FQNEAQ (reference sequence). The CDR3 bases are TGTGCCAGCAGCTTAGAGGACGAGAGCGAGCAGTACTTC. Translating it yields CASSLEDESEQYF. Complete variable domain (other parts from reference TRBV7-9 and TRBJ2-7): DTGVSQNPRHKITKRGQNVTFRCDPISEHNRLYWYRQTLGQGPEFLTYFQNEAQLEKSRLLSDRFSAERPKGSFSTLEIQRTEQGDSAMYLCASSLEDESEQYFGPGTRLTVT.

The chain couples TRBV11-3 to TRBJ2-2, with 8 bases identical to TRBD1. With 1 base clipped from V and 11 bases from J, the junction kept 9 bases outside the gene matches. CDR3 length: 15 amino acids. From germline, CDR1 is SGHNT and CDR2 YENEEA. CDR3 protein: CASSLGQGIREELFF. The CDR3 DNA reads as TGTGCCAGCAGCTTAGGACAGGGGATCAGGGAAGAGCTGTTTTTT.

J is TRBJ2-7 and V is TRBV5-6; 8 nucleotides match TRBD1. J gave up 5 bases and V 4 bases, and 8 bases lay outside the gene matches. Looked up from germline, CDR1 is SGHDT and CDR2 is YYEEEE. The CDR3 is 14 residues long. This chain's CDR3 is CASSRDRYLDEQYF. DNA for the CDR3: TGTGCCAGCAGCAGGGACAGGTACTTGGACGAGCAGTACTTC.

The V gene is TRBV7-9, the J gene TRBJ2-1; 7 bases are shared with TRBD1. Germline V gives CDR1 SEHNR, CDR2 FQNEAQ (reference sequence). The CDR3 runs to 16 residues. J was trimmed by 1 base and V by 5 bases; bases with no gene match: 8. CDR3 residues: CASSPVPGQSYNEQFF. The CDR3 DNA reads as TGTGCCAGCAGCCCCGTCCCGGGACAGTCCTACAATGAGCAGTTCTTC.

In its sample, this clone was seen a few times. The chain combines TRBV29-1 with TRBJ1-1; weak D call: TRBD1 (5 bases). The germline V gene has CDR1 SQVTM and CDR2 ANQGSEA. The CDR3 totals 13 residues. Trimming removed 1 base from V and 7 bases from J, with 13 bases in between. CDR3 coding DNA: TGCAGCGTTGAAGGGACACTATCCGATGAAGCTTTCTTT. Encoded protein: CSVEGTLSDEAFF.

V and J are TRBV5-1 and TRBJ1-6; a weak D match, TRBD1 (5 bases). The CDR3 sequence is 14 residues long. CDR1 is SGHRS, CDR2 YFSETQ, per germline. V was shortened by 4 bases and J by 8 bases, with 13 bases between the two germline ends. The CDR3 sequence is CASSPEGEYSPLHF. For the CDR3, the DNA is TGCGCCAGCAGCCCCGAAGGGGAATATTCACCCCTCCACTTT.

The J gene is TRBJ1-5, the V gene TRBV28; 10 bases are shared with TRBD1. J lost 0 bases, V lost 6 bases, and 8 bases had no gene match. CDR1 and CDR2 (germline): MDHEN, SYDVKM. The CDR3 loop spans 17 amino acids. The CDR3 loop reads CASSWGQGTYSNQPQHF. The DNA for the CDR3 is TGTGCCAGCAGCTGGGGACAGGGGACATATAGCAATCAGCCCCAGCATTTT.

V gene TRBV6-4 combines with J gene TRBJ2-1; 10 bases line up with TRBD2. Germline CDR1 and CDR2: MRHNA and SNTAGT. V lost 6 bases and J lost 5; bases outside the gene matches: 7. This CDR3 contains 15 residues. CDR3 in amino acids: CASSTSGETHNEQFF. The CDR3 DNA is TGTGCCAGCAGCACTAGCGGGGAGACCCACAATGAGCAGTTCTTC.

This clone occurred a few times. V is TRBV6-5 and J is TRBJ1-2, with 9 bases that match TRBD1. J gave up 5 bases and V 0 bases, and 4 bases lay outside the gene matches. The CDR3 contains 15 residues. Germline CDR1 reads MNHEY; CDR2 reads SVGAGI. The CDR3, as DNA: TGTGCCAGCAGTTACTCAGGGACAGGGCTTTATGGCTACACCTTC. Translating it yields CASSYSGTGLYGYTF.

The V gene is TRBV6-5, the J gene TRBJ2-5, with unresolved D. V was clipped by 8 bases and J by 7 bases, with 14 bases between them. Germline V gives CDR1 MNHEY, CDR2 SVGAGI. The CDR3 runs 12 residues. CDR3 sequence reads: CASGPTPGTQYF. As DNA, the CDR3 is TGTGCCAGCGGCCCAACTCCCGGGACCCAGTACTTC.

The gene calls are TRBV19 and TRBJ2-4, with D possibly TRBD2 on 6 matching bases. The CDR3 consists of 14 residues. Germline V gene data show CDR1 as LNHDA and CDR2 as SQIVND (reference sequence). Trimming took off 3 bases at V and 9 bases at J, with 15 bases between the two ends. As DNA, the CDR3 is TGTGCCAGTAGTATTCAGGGCGGGGAGTTCATTCAGTACTTC. This encodes CASSIQGGEFIQYF.

The chain couples TRBV11-2 to TRBJ2-1; 7 bases are shared with TRBD1. Germline CDR1 SGHAT, CDR2 FQNNGV. The CDR3 extends over 15 amino acids. V lost 4 bases to trimming and J lost 5 bases; unmatched junction nucleotides: 8. CDR3: CASSSGQHRNNEQFF. CDR3 coding DNA: TGTGCCAGCAGCTCGGGACAGCACAGGAACAATGAGCAGTTCTTC.

This chain connects TRBV5-1 to TRBJ1-5; D might be TRBD1 (5 bases). Germline CDR1 SGHRS, CDR2 YFSETQ. This CDR3 region has 13 residues. Trimming pared 4 bases from V and 6 bases from J, leaving 11 bases between. The CDR3 nucleotides read TGCGCCAGCAGCCTGCAGGGAGGTCAGCCCCAGCATTTT. Translated: CASSLQGGQPQHF.

The chain's CDR3 is CARSLYYGYTF. The CDR3 DNA follows: TGTGCCAGAAGCTTATACTATGGCTACACCTTC. The V call is TRBV5-3, the J call TRBJ1-2; D unresolved. TRBV5-3 belongs to the ORF category, with a function that is uncertain. V lost 2 bases and J lost 3, with 2 bases in between. The CDR3 spans 11 residues.

V and J are TRBV11-3 and TRBJ2-5; TRBD2 aligns across 12 bases. The CDR3 runs 15 residues. V shed 5 bases and J 5 bases; nucleotides not matched to a gene: 6. Germline assignment: CDR1 SGHNT and CDR2 YENEEA. The CDR3 nucleotides read TGTGCCAGCAGCCATCCCGGGACTAGCGGGGAGACCCAGTACTTC. Amino acid sequence: CASSHPGTSGETQYF. Complete variable domain (other parts from reference TRBV11-3 and TRBJ2-5): EAGVVQSPRYKIIEKKQPVAFWCNPISGHNTLYWYLQNLGQGPELLIRYENEEAVDDSQLPKDRFSAERLKGVDSTLKIQPAELGDSAVYLCASSHPGTSGETQYFGPGTRLLVL.

The chain links TRBV10-3 to TRBJ1-6; tentative D call: TRBD1 (6 bases). The germline V gene has CDR1 ENHRY and CDR2 SYGVKD. The CDR3 loop spans 16 amino acids. With 3 bases removed from V and 7 bases from J, the gap between germline ends came to 16 bases. The CDR3 region is CAISERLAGENSPLHF. The CDR3 nucleotides read TGTGCCATCAGTGAAAGACTCGCAGGGGAAAATTCACCCCTCCACTTT.

The chain combines TRBV4-2 with TRBJ2-4; either TRBD1 or TRBD2 may supply D (5 bases each). The CDR3 covers 16 residues. The V gene lost 6 bases and the J gene lost 0 bases, with 15 bases spanning the gap. Germline CDR1 and CDR2: LGHNA and YNFKEQ. The CDR3 spells CASSPGTWGAKNIQYF. The CDR3 nucleotides are TGTGCCAGCAGTCCAGGGACGTGGGGAGCCAAAAACATTCAGTACTTC.

This clone was recorded a few times. The V gene is TRBV13, the J gene TRBJ2-7; 7 bases fit TRBD2. This CDR3 contains 14 residues. Germline V gene lookup returns CDR1 PRHDT and CDR2 FYEKMQ (reference sequence). After removal of 4 bases from V and 3 bases from J, the junction contained 6 bases not matched to a gene. CDR3 loop: CASSSGLQDYEQYF. The CDR3 coding sequence is TGTGCCAGCAGCTCGGGACTACAGGACTACGAGCAGTACTTC.

This sequence joins TRBV29-1 and TRBJ1-5; D is uncertain. The CDR3 loop spans 12 amino acids. The germline V gene encodes CDR1 SQVTM and CDR2 ANQGSEA. V was cut by 6 bases and J by 4 bases, with 10 bases left in between. The CDR3 nucleotides read TGCAGCGTGAGTTCCTCGAATCAGCCCCAGCATTTT. It specifies CSVSSSNQPQHF. Using reference TRBV29-1 and TRBJ1-5 for the parts outside the CDR3, the full variable domain is SAVISQKPSRDICQRGTSLTIQCQVDSQVTMMFWYRQQPGQSLTLIATANQGSEATYESGFVIDKFPISRPNLTFSTLTVSNMSPEDSSIYLCSVSSSNQPQHFGDGTRLSIL.

The CDR3 reads CASSDRQGRFYGYTF. The CDR3 DNA reads as TGTGCCAGCAGTGACCGACAGGGACGTTTCTATGGCTACACCTTC. The chain employs TRBV6-2 or TRBV6-3 and TRBJ1-2, with 7 bases matching TRBD1. Germline CDR1 MNHEY, CDR2 SVGEGT. Germline trimming cut 5 bases from V and 4 bases from J; bases unmatched to any gene: 10. The CDR3 is made up of 15 amino acids.

CDR3 coding DNA: TGTGCCAGCAGCCCGGGAGACTACCCCTCAACTGAAGCTTTCTTT. It codes for CASSPGDYPSTEAFF. The chain links TRBV5-4 to TRBJ1-1; no definite D call. Germline lookup yields CDR1 SGHNT and CDR2 YYREEE (reference sequence). CDR3 length: 15 amino acids. V lost 4 bases, J lost 5 bases, and 18 bases lay in between.

This chain connects TRBV11-2 to TRBJ1-3; the D is unclear. The CDR3 loop spans 15 amino acids. The V gene lost 2 bases and the J gene lost 0 bases, with 8 bases spanning the gap. CDR1 SGHAT and CDR2 FQNNGV come from the germline V gene. CDR3 DNA sequence: TGTGCCAGCAGCTTATTGGGCGCCTCTGGAAACACCATATATTTT. It specifies CASSLLGASGNTIYF.

This clone has only one observation. This rearrangement joins TRBV20-1 to TRBJ2-7; possible D gene TRBD2, 5 bases. The CDR3 covers 11 residues. V shed 4 bases and J shed 7 bases, with 11 bases lying between them. The germline V gene has CDR1 DFQATT and CDR2 SNEGSKA (reference sequence). The CDR3 DNA reads as TGCAGTGCTATGACTCGCGGGGAGCAGTACTTC. Its translation is CSAMTRGEQYF.

The genes are TRBV5-1 and TRBJ2-7, with D possibly being TRBD1 (5 bases). V gave up 7 bases and J gave up 0 bases, with 17 bases separating them. Germline V gene sequence: CDR1 SGHRS, CDR2 YFSETQ. The CDR3 is 15 residues long. The CDR3 reads CASHPGASSSYEQYF. CDR3 nucleotide sequence: TGCGCCAGCCACCCTGGGGCAAGCAGCTCCTACGAGCAGTACTTC.